This T cell receptor beta chain was obtained from a study of Ad26.COV2.S vaccination and SARS-CoV-2 variants. Background on the study: Donor had been placed in the Ad26.COV2.S arm of the COV1001 trial. Into the muscle, Ad26.COV2.S was dosed once or twice, 56 days apart.

The table came from immunoSEQ multiplex PCR; TCRdb's copy has only in-frame clones and leaves some out. The sample yields roughly 380,000 clones, roughly 88% seen once. The length of the CDR3 is 16 residues. The V gene end was trimmed by 6 bases and the J gene end by 5 bases; junction bases not matched to a gene: 8. The germline V gene has CDR1 MDHEN and CDR2 SYDVKM. Specified treatment: around 19 received Ad26.COV2.S at low or high dose, single or two shots; several received placebo; per-sample allocation not given. Collection of the samples took place on day 63 after the first injection of vaccine or placebo.

This TCR derives from a person between 18 and 65 years old who received the Ad26.COV2.S COVID-19 vaccine or a placebo. This chain joins TRBV28 and TRBJ2-1, with 12 bases aligning to TRBD2. Here the sequenced sample was peripheral blood, taken in a trial of Ad26.COV2.S vaccine versus placebo. Here the CDR3 DNA reads TGTGCCAGCAGGCCTAGCGGGGGGGGTGCTGACAATGAGCAGTTCTTC. The encoded protein is CASRPSGGGADNEQFF. The complete variable domain, with remaining parts taken from reference TRBV28 and TRBJ2-1, reads DVKVTQSSRYLVKRTGEKVFLECVQDMDHENMFWYRQDPGLGLRLIYFSYDVKMKEKGDIPEGYSVSREKKERFSLILESASTNQTSMYLCASRPSGGGADNEQFFGPGTRLTVL.